These T cell receptor beta chains were read from a single sample in a study of blood T cell repertoires in COVID-19. The repertoire was sequenced with immunoSEQ multiplex PCR; TCRdb's copy has only in-frame clones and lacks some. Among 250,000 to 300,000 clones listed, about nine tenths were seen once. The specimen sequenced was PBMCs or T cells enriched from blood (not recorded which). These receptors were taken from a woman between 40 and 55 years old who had recovered from COVID-19. Each CDR3 is given with its conserved first and last residue. The D gene is left open where the match is weak. Expanded clones get a size class; other rows say once, few or many, or leave the size out.

cdr3_aa cdr3_nt d_call j_call clone_size v_call
CASSPGQAGVYEQYF TGTGCCAGCTCACCCGGACAGGCTGGAGTATACGAGCAGTACTTC TRBD1 TRBJ2-7 once TRBV18
CASSVRGDADTQYF TGTGCCAGCAGCGTCCGGGGAGATGCAGATACGCAGTATTTT - TRBJ2-3 - TRBV9
CASTRSTGWDGYTF TGTGCCAGCACCCGTTCCACAGGGTGGGATGGCTACACCTTC - TRBJ1-2 - TRBV5-4
CASSFTTNTGELFF TGTGCCAGCAGCTTCACTACGAACACCGGGGAGCTGTTTTTT - TRBJ2-2 - TRBV7-3
CASSPGEGRNQPQHF TGTGCCAGCTCACCGGGGGAGGGTAGGAATCAGCCCCAGCATTTT - TRBJ1-5 - TRBV18
CASRRDSYGYTF TGTGCCAGCAGGCGAGACAGCTATGGCTACACCTTC - TRBJ1-2 - TRBV5-4
CASSLFPSNYGYTF TGTGCCAGCAGTTTATTCCCCTCGAACTATGGCTACACCTTC - TRBJ1-2 - TRBV27
CASSLGSGGGSSYEQYF TGTGCCAGCAGCTTAGGGTCTGGCGGAGGGAGCTCCTACGAGCAGTACTTC - TRBJ2-7 - TRBV7-2
CASGLRGSSYNEQFF TGTGCTAGTGGCTTAAGGGGCAGCTCCTACAATGAGCAGTTCTTC - TRBJ2-1 once TRBV12-5
CASSPRRGGGYTF TGTGCCAGCAGCCCCCGAAGGGGGGGTGGCTACACCTTC - TRBJ1-2 - TRBV14
CASTGGGRVRETQYF TGTGCCAGCACTGGTGGTGGGAGGGTGAGGGAGACCCAGTACTTC TRBD2 TRBJ2-5 - TRBV6-4
CASSPEEGSYGYTF TGTGCCAGCAGCCCAGAGGAGGGTTCCTATGGCTACACCTTC - TRBJ1-2 - TRBV11-2
CASGAGVTPGTEAFF TGTGCTAGTGGAGCAGGGGTTACGCCTGGCACTGAAGCTTTCTTT - TRBJ1-1 - TRBV12-5
CASSKIPGEGAFF TGTGCCAGCAGTAAAATACCGGGGGAGGGGGCTTTCTTT - TRBJ1-1 once TRBV6-5
CASSLEPISYEQYF TGCGCCAGCAGCTTGGAACCTATCTCCTACGAGCAGTACTTC - TRBJ2-7 once TRBV5-1
CASSLTVDGATEAFF TGTGCCAGCAGTTTGACTGTTGACGGAGCCACTGAAGCTTTCTTT - TRBJ1-1 - TRBV6-5
CASSLPTGAEKLFF TGTGCCAGTAGCCTACCTACAGGGGCAGAAAAACTGTTTTTT TRBD1 TRBJ1-4 - TRBV19
CASTAPNRNEQFF TGTGCCAGCACCGCTCCGAACCGGAATGAGCAGTTCTTC - TRBJ2-1 - TRBV7-2
CASSFRTSGSYNEQFF TGCGCCAGCAGCTTCAGGACTAGCGGGAGTTACAATGAGCAGTTCTTC TRBD2 TRBJ2-1 - TRBV5-1
CASSRLRPSGSSDTDTQYF TGCGCCAGCAGCCGCCTCCGGCCTAGCGGGAGTTCCGACACAGATACGCAGTATTTT TRBD2 TRBJ2-3 - TRBV5-1
CASSPRQGTYTF TGTGCCAGCAGCCCACGACAGGGGACCTACACCTTC TRBD1 TRBJ1-2 - TRBV5-6
CASSFNRGQETQYF TGCGCCAGCAGCTTTAACAGGGGGCAAGAGACCCAGTACTTC TRBD1 TRBJ2-5 - TRBV5-1